These 8 T cell receptor beta chains share one sample of origin, sequenced in a study of regulatory T cells in long-lasting Graves disease. HTBI primers from iRepertoire and Arm-PCR of CDR3 regions yielded the TCR beta libraries. TCRdb reanalysed the multiplex PCR reads using MiXCR and keeps one entry per CDR3 protein. The table has roughly 350,000 distinct CDR3 sequences, roughly 16% seen once. The time point denotes: newly diagnosed GD, antithyroid drugs for less than 3 months. PBMCs were the source of the RNA used for TCR sequencing. A further study also used this sample, focusing on T cells in Graves' hyperthyroidism and ophthalmopathy.

The starting material was peripheral blood mononuclear cells (PBMCs), obtained at new diagnosis, from a patient treated with antithyroid drugs. These TCRs come from a woman under 30 with Graves disease.

The DNA for the CDR3 is TGTGCCAGCAGTCCAAACAGGGGCTTTAATGAAAAACTGTTTTTT. This encodes CASSPNRGFNEKLFF. V usage is TRBV6-1 and J usage is TRBJ1-4; 7 nucleotides line up with TRBD1. Germline CDR1 MNHNS, CDR2 SASEGT. The J segment lost 4 bases and the V segment lost 5 bases, leaving 7 bases of the junction unmatched. There are 15 residues in the CDR3.

This clonotype came up many times. The rearrangement links TRBV20-1 to TRBJ2-3; 11 nucleotides agree with TRBD2. The CDR3 extends over 18 amino acids. With 1 base clipped from V and 3 bases from J, the junction kept 12 bases outside the gene matches. Germline V gene lookup returns CDR1 DFQATT and CDR2 SNEGSKA (reference sequence). The CDR3 nucleotides read TGCAGTGCTAGAGGGATGGGAGGACTAGCGGGCGGTACAGATACGCAGTATTTT. This translates into CSARGMGGLAGGTDTQYF.

This clonotype has at least ten counts. This chain joins TRBV28 and TRBJ2-7, with 10 positions matching TRBD2. The V and J ends lost 6 bases and 6 bases, in that order; junction bases with no gene match: 8. Germline V gene data show CDR1 as MDHEN and CDR2 as SYDVKM. CDR3 length: 14 amino acids. CDR3 coding DNA: TGTGCCAGCAGCGATGGACTAGCGGTCGCCGAGCAGTACTTC. Translation gives CASSDGLAVAEQYF.

This chain links TRBV28 with TRBJ2-3; 12 nucleotides agree with TRBD2. V shed 5 bases and J 5 bases; nucleotides not matched to a gene: 11. The germline CDR1 and CDR2 sequences are MDHEN and SYDVKM. The CDR3 is made up of 17 amino acids. This CDR3 reads CASSRFLAGGPGDTQYF. The CDR3 DNA follows: TGTGCCAGCAGTCGGTTTCTAGCGGGAGGGCCTGGAGATACGCAGTATTTT. Drawing the rest from reference TRBV28 and TRBJ2-3, the complete variable domain is DVKVTQSSRYLVKRTGEKVFLECVQDMDHENMFWYRQDPGLGLRLIYFSYDVKMKEKGDIPEGYSVSREKKERFSLILESASTNQTSMYLCASSRFLAGGPGDTQYFGPGTRLTVL.

This clonotype was detected a few times. The chain has TRBV19 and TRBJ1-1; no definite D call. The V end lost 0 bases, the J end lost 0 bases, and 5 bases lay between the germline ends. This CDR3 is built from 14 residues. Germline V gene lookup returns CDR1 LNHDA and CDR2 SQIVND (reference sequence). CDR3 in DNA: TGTGCCAGTAGTATAGATTCCTTGAACACTGAAGCTTTCTTT. Translation: CASSIDSLNTEAFF.

The table lists this clonotype with many counts. The genes are TRBV12-3 or TRBV12-4 and TRBJ2-2; D remains unclear. The CDR3 contains 12 residues. V lost 9 bases, J lost 0 bases, and 5 bases lay in between. The CDR3 is CASQTNTGELFF. In DNA form, the CDR3 reads TGTGCCAGTCAGACGAACACCGGGGAGCTGTTTTTT.

To note about this clonotype: This likely came from a read error, as a far larger clone is one base away. The J gene is TRBJ1-5, the V gene TRBV6-4; D is perhaps TRBD1 (5 bases). The V and J ends lost 5 bases and 3 bases respectively, with 20 bases between them. Looked up from germline, CDR1 is MRHNA and CDR2 is SNTAGT. The CDR3 spans 17 residues. CDR3 DNA: TGTGCCAGCAGTCCGCGCTCTGGGGGGGTGACCAATCAGCCCCAGCATTTT. Translating gives CASSPRSGGVTNQPQHF.

The chain has TRBV9 and TRBJ2-7; D may be TRBD2 (7 bases). The germline CDR1 and CDR2 sequences are SGDLS and YYNGEE. The CDR3 consists of 15 residues. Trimming took 0 bases from V and 3 from J, leaving 13 bases between them. The CDR3: CASSVDEGEGYEQYF. The CDR3 DNA sequence: TGTGCCAGCAGCGTAGATGAGGGGGAGGGCTACGAGCAGTACTTC.